A single sample is the source of the 4 T cell receptor beta chains below, sequenced in a study of blood T cell repertoires in COVID-19. The data were produced by immunoSEQ multiplex PCR, yet TCRdb's version contains in-frame clones alone and is incomplete. The data show some 330,000 clones, more than 90% seen once. The material sequenced was PBMCs or T cells enriched from blood (not recorded which). The receptors shown here come from a woman under 40 who had recovered from COVID-19.

The chain joins TRBV4-1 to TRBJ1-1; a weak D match, TRBD1 (6 bases). The CDR3 has 15 residues. The germline CDR1 and CDR2 sequences are MGHRA and YSYEKL. V was shortened by 4 bases and J by 5 bases, with 17 bases between the two germline ends. This CDR3 is CASSRRQDRSTEAFF. CDR3 DNA sequence: TGCGCCAGCAGCCGACGACAGGATAGGAGTACTGAAGCTTTCTTT.

The chain has TRBV11-3 and TRBJ2-3; D unresolved. The CDR3 has 13 amino acids. The germline CDR1 and CDR2 sequences are SGHNT and YENEEA. V lost 1 base, J lost 4 bases, and 6 bases lay in between. For the CDR3, the DNA is TGTGCCAGCAGCTTAGCTGGCTCAGATACGCAGTATTTT. Its protein product is CASSLAGSDTQYF.

The J gene is TRBJ2-1, the V gene TRBV19; D may be TRBD2 (6 bases). The CDR3 sequence is 16 residues long. Trimming cost V 0 bases and J 2 bases, with 11 bases left between them. Per the germline V gene, CDR1 is LNHDA and CDR2 is SQIVND (reference sequence). CDR3 region: CASSIDRSGTYNEQFF. As DNA, the CDR3 is TGTGCCAGTAGTATAGATCGTAGCGGAACCTACAATGAGCAGTTCTTC.

The gene calls are TRBV4-3 and TRBJ2-4; 7 bases align to TRBD2. The ends lost 4 bases at V and 5 bases at J; junction bases unmatched: 5. The CDR3 totals 14 residues. Germline V lookup: CDR1 LGHNA, CDR2 YSLEER. Here the CDR3 reads CASSLMGGENIQYF. The CDR3 coding sequence is TGCGCCAGCAGCCTTATGGGGGGGGAAAACATTCAGTACTTC.